The 31 T cell receptor beta chains given below trace back to one sample, sequenced in a study of beta chain features in type 1 diabetes. The authors reverse transcribed all of the isolated RNA, so sequencing captured expressed TCRB transcripts. TCRdb's copy holds only in-frame clones and misses some; the assay was immunoSEQ multiplex PCR. The data contain roughly 140,000 clones, approximately 8.1% of them singletons. The sequencing input was central memory CD4+ T cells from blood. The receptors derive from a man younger than 35 in good health.

This clone was observed a few times. The J gene is TRBJ1-3, the V gene TRBV15; 8 nucleotides line up with TRBD1. Germline V lookup: CDR1 LNHNV, CDR2 YYDKDF (reference sequence). This CDR3 contains 18 residues. Trimming at V came to 1 base and at J to 4 bases, leaving 12 bases not matched to a gene. The CDR3 DNA reads as TGTGCCACCAGCAGAGCCCGCGGACAGGGACAACCGGGAAACACCATATATTTT. The encoded protein is CATSRARGQGQPGNTIYF.

This clone was counted a few times. The chain joins TRBV29-1 to TRBJ2-7, with D unclear. The germline V and J ends were trimmed by 4 bases and 3 bases, with 10 bases remaining between them. Germline values: CDR1 SQVTM, CDR2 ANQGSEA. The CDR3 contains 12 residues. CDR3 region: CSVAFPDYEQYF. The CDR3 DNA reads as TGCAGCGTTGCTTTTCCAGACTACGAGCAGTACTTC.

In regard to this clone: This may come from a read error, since a much larger clone is one base off. The chain carries TRBV4-1 and TRBJ2-1; the D gene is possibly TRBD2 (7 bases). V was pared by 1 base and J by 6 bases, with 13 bases between. Per the germline V gene, CDR1 is MGHRA and CDR2 is YSYEKL. CDR3 size: 15 residues. CDR3 coding DNA: TGCGCCAGCAGCCAAGTCCGGGGGGCGGGCAATGAGCAGTTCTTC. This gives the protein CASSQVRGAGNEQFF.

The rearrangement uses TRBV7-6 and TRBJ2-5, with a tentative D call TRBD1 (6 bases). Germline V gene data show CDR1 as SGHVS and CDR2 as FNYEAQ. Trimming shortened V by 2 bases and J by 4 bases, and 11 bases separated the two germline ends. CDR3 length equals 14 residues. CDR3 protein: CASSLYSRGETQYF. Written as DNA, the CDR3 is TGTGCCAGCAGCTTATACTCCAGGGGAGAGACCCAGTACTTC.

This chain joins TRBV2 and TRBJ1-1; the D is unclear. The CDR3 loop spans 13 amino acids. Germline V gene data show CDR1 as SNHLY and CDR2 as FYNNEI. The germline V and J ends were trimmed by 6 bases and 3 bases, with 11 bases remaining between them. The CDR3 DNA sequence: TGTGCCAGCAGGGGCGAACAGTACACTGAAGCTTTCTTT. Its protein is CASRGEQYTEAFF. Using reference TRBV2 and TRBJ1-1 for the parts outside the CDR3, the full variable domain is EPEVTQTPSHQVTQMGQEVILRCVPISNHLYFYWYRQILGQKVEFLVSFYNNEISEKSEIFDDQFSVERPDGSNFTLKIRSTKLEDSAMYFCASRGEQYTEAFFGQGTRLTVV.

This clone was seen more than once but under ten times. This rearrangement joins TRBV5-8 to TRBJ2-2; D is ambiguous. This CDR3 is built from 13 residues. Trimming removed 0 bases from V and 4 bases from J, with 4 bases in between. Per germline, CDR1 SGHTS and CDR2 YDEGEE. The CDR3 DNA sequence: TGTGCCAGCAGCTTGGCTATCACCGGGGAGCTGTTTTTT. It specifies CASSLAITGELFF.

The chain has TRBV9 and TRBJ1-1; 8 nucleotides agree with TRBD1. This CDR3 has 15 amino acids. CDR1 and CDR2 (germline): SGDLS, YYNGEE. The V gene end was trimmed by 1 base and the J gene end by 4 bases; junction bases not matched to a gene: 6. In DNA form, the CDR3 reads TGTGCCAGCAGCGTAACTTCGACAGGGGTCACTGAAGCTTTCTTT. It translates to CASSVTSTGVTEAFF.

This clone was observed many times. The V gene is TRBV23-1, the J gene TRBJ2-7; 9 bases match TRBD1. TRBV23-1 falls under the ORF class, with uncertain function. This CDR3 comprises 14 residues. Losses at the gene ends were 8 bases for V and 6 bases for J; bases not matched to a gene: 11. The CDR3 spells CASHPRDRVCEQYF. The DNA of the CDR3 is TGCGCCAGCCACCCCCGGGACAGGGTATGCGAGCAGTACTTC.

This clone showed up just once. The chain employs TRBV2 and TRBJ1-6; 7 bases are shared with TRBD1. This CDR3 contains 19 residues. Germline assignment: CDR1 SNHLY and CDR2 FYNNEI. The V segment lost 2 bases and the J segment 2 bases; nucleotides outside the gene matches: 12. CDR3 nucleotides: TGTGCCAGCAGTGAAAGTGGGGGCAGGGGGAATACCTATAATTCACCCCTCCACTTT. Protein product: CASSESGGRGNTYNSPLHF.

The V and J genes are TRBV7-2 and TRBJ1-4; D possibly corresponds to TRBD1 (5 bases). The V gene's germline CDR1 is SGHTA and CDR2 FQGNSA. Deletions cut 5 bases from V and 8 bases from J, with 12 bases between. The CDR3 spans 13 residues. Written as DNA, the CDR3 is TGTGCCAGCAGCCTAACAAAGGGGGAAAAACTGTTTTTT. Its protein product is CASSLTKGEKLFF.

Here the CDR3 reads CASSVDLAGRAFF. CDR3 in DNA: TGTGCCAGCAGCGTAGATCTTGCAGGGCGGGCTTTCTTT. The chain employs TRBV9 and TRBJ1-1, with D perhaps TRBD1 (5 bases). CDR3 length: 13 amino acids. The germline gives CDR1 SGDLS, CDR2 YYNGEE. V was cut by 0 bases and J by 11 bases, with 14 bases left in between.

The rearrangement uses TRBV7-2 and TRBJ1-5; D is ambiguous. Between the trimmed V and J ends, which lost 5 bases and 5 bases, there was a span of 16 bases. Germline-derived CDR1 and CDR2 are SGHTA and FQGNSA. This CDR3 is 15 amino acids long. The CDR3, as DNA: TGTGCCAGCAGCCCGCAGGCGTACGGGGATCAGCCCCAGCATTTT. Translated, it gives CASSPQAYGDQPQHF.

The chain links TRBV7-3 to TRBJ2-2; D gene unclear. CDR1 SGHTA and CDR2 FQGTGA come from the germline V gene. Trimming left V 1 base short and J 4 bases short, with 4 bases between. CDR3 length equals 13 residues. CDR3 in DNA: TGTGCCAGCAGCTTAAGAGTCACCGGGGAGCTGTTTTTT. Its protein product is CASSLRVTGELFF.

The chain is built from TRBV7-2 and TRBJ2-7, with 8 bases identical to TRBD2. Trimming removed 1 base from V and 3 bases from J; junction bases left unmatched: 8. Germline V lookup: CDR1 SGHTA, CDR2 FQGNSA. CDR3 length: 16 amino acids. CDR3 bases: TGTGCCAGCAGCTTAGTACTAGCGGTTCTGGGCTACGAGCAGTACTTC. Protein product: CASSLVLAVLGYEQYF.

The chain links TRBV11-2 to TRBJ1-6, with 7 bases identical to TRBD1. Trimming at V came to 2 bases and at J to 2 bases, leaving 9 bases not matched to a gene. Germline lookup yields CDR1 SGHAT and CDR2 FQNNGV. The CDR3 is 18 residues long. The DNA of the CDR3 is TGTGCCAGCAGCTTAAACCCAACAGGGGAAACCTATAATTCACCCCTCCACTTT. Translation gives CASSLNPTGETYNSPLHF.

The chain combines TRBV4-2 with TRBJ1-2, with 11 nucleotides matching TRBD1. The CDR3 runs to 15 residues. The germline CDR1 and CDR2 sequences are LGHNA and YNFKEQ. J was trimmed by 7 bases and V by 7 bases; bases with no gene match: 11. The CDR3, as DNA: TGTGCCAGCACCCAGGACAGGGGGCGTTCCTCTGGCTACACCTTC. Protein product: CASTQDRGRSSGYTF.

This clone was counted a few times. V gene TRBV28 combines with J gene TRBJ1-3; possible D gene TRBD1, 5 bases. The CDR3 runs 18 residues. With 6 bases removed from V and 0 bases from J, the gap between germline ends came to 21 bases. In germline, CDR1 is MDHEN, CDR2 SYDVKM. In DNA, the CDR3 is TGTGCCAGCAGGGGCGCGAGTGCAGGGCCTTTCTCTGGAAACACCATATATTTT. This codes for CASRGASAGPFSGNTIYF.

This clone was found many times. The chain joins TRBV7-2 to TRBJ1-5; TRBD1 aligns across 7 bases. This CDR3 contains 13 residues. V lost 4 bases, J lost 5 bases, and 2 bases stayed unmatched. Germline CDR1 SGHTA, CDR2 FQGNSA. CDR3 residues: CASSSQGHQPQHF. CDR3 sequence (DNA): TGTGCCAGCAGCTCACAGGGGCATCAGCCCCAGCATTTT.

This clone was seen only a few times. The chain has TRBV28 and TRBJ2-7, with 9 bases identical to TRBD1. Germline V gene data show CDR1 as MDHEN and CDR2 as SYDVKM. The V and J ends lost 5 bases and 1 base, in that order; junction bases with no gene match: 6. CDR3 size: 15 residues. In DNA form, the CDR3 reads TGTGCCAGCAGTCCACCGACAGGGGGGTCCTACGAGCAGTACTTC. Translated: CASSPPTGGSYEQYF.

This clone was detected only a few times. J is TRBJ1-2 and V is TRBV9, with D possibly being TRBD1 (5 bases). Trimming left V 3 bases short and J 4 bases short, with 16 bases between. The CDR3 runs to 15 residues. The germline CDR1 and CDR2 sequences are SGDLS and YYNGEE. The CDR3 here is CASSGQYGAGYGYTF. CDR3 coding DNA: TGTGCCAGCAGCGGCCAGTATGGGGCAGGCTATGGCTACACCTTC.

In this sample, this clone turned up a few times. Within the sample, other DNA sequences also encode this same CDR3. The chain uses TRBV5-4 and TRBJ2-1, with TRBD2 identical over 13 bases. In germline, CDR1 is SGHNT, CDR2 YYREEE (reference sequence). The CDR3 is 16 amino acids. The ends lost 3 bases at V and 4 bases at J; junction bases unmatched: 4. The CDR3 DNA reads as TGTGCCAGCAGCTCCCGACTAGCGGGGGGTTACAATGAGCAGTTCTTC. Its protein product is CASSSRLAGGYNEQFF.

The CDR3 DNA reads TGTGCCAGCAGTAGAGGCGGCTACACTGAAGCTTTCTTT. Translation gives CASSRGGYTEAFF. The chain recombines TRBV6-5 with TRBJ1-1; D is ambiguous. In germline, CDR1 is MNHEY, CDR2 SVGAGI. The CDR3 has 13 amino acids. The V and J ends lost 5 bases and 3 bases respectively, with 10 bases between them.

This clone was detected ten times or more. The CDR3 sequence: CAITGTDSYEQYF. The DNA of the CDR3 is TGTGCCATCACGGGGACAGACTCCTACGAGCAGTACTTC. The chain combines TRBV10-3 with TRBJ2-7, with 7 bases that match TRBD1. This CDR3 has 13 residues. V trimming: 7 bases; J trimming: 0 bases; junction bases outside the gene matches: 3. The germline V gene encodes CDR1 ENHRY and CDR2 SYGVKD.

This clone was detected only a few times. The J gene is TRBJ2-1, the V gene TRBV7-9; 9 nucleotides agree with TRBD1. The CDR3 consists of 14 residues. The ends lost 4 bases at V and 10 bases at J; junction bases unmatched: 8. CDR1 and CDR2 (germline): SEHNR, FQNEAQ (reference sequence). This CDR3 reads CASSSTGGATEQFF. The CDR3, as DNA: TGTGCCAGCAGCTCTACAGGGGGCGCGACCGAGCAGTTCTTC. Full variable domain (missing parts from reference TRBV7-9 and TRBJ2-1): DTGVSQNPRHKITKRGQNVTFRCDPISEHNRLYWYRQTLGQGPEFLTYFQNEAQLEKSRLLSDRFSAERPKGSFSTLEIQRTEQGDSAMYLCASSSTGGATEQFFGPGTRLTVL.

This clone occurred a few times. The V and J genes are TRBV6-6 and TRBJ1-2; 7 nucleotides match TRBD1. After removal of 0 bases from V and 7 bases from J, the junction contained 8 bases not matched to a gene. Germline V gene data show CDR1 as MNHNY and CDR2 as SVGAGI (reference sequence). This CDR3 spans 15 amino acids. The CDR3 nucleotides are TGTGCCAGCAGTTACTCGGAACAGACAGGGTTTGGCTACACCTTC. Translating gives CASSYSEQTGFGYTF.

This clone was found a few times. The rearrangement joins TRBV5-1 to TRBJ2-1; D perhaps matches TRBD2 (6 bases). The CDR3 is 19 residues long. Germline V gene data show CDR1 as SGHRS and CDR2 as YFSETQ. V was trimmed by 4 bases and J by 7 bases, leaving 30 bases between them. The CDR3 DNA reads TGCGCCAGCAGCGAGGCGTGGGGTAGCGGACTCGTTGGGATGAATGAGCAGTTCTTC. This encodes CASSEAWGSGLVGMNEQFF.

V gene TRBV9 combines with J gene TRBJ2-1; TRBD2 matches 11 bases. J lost 5 bases, V lost 7 bases, and 5 bases had no gene match. Per germline, CDR1 SGDLS and CDR2 YYNGEE. The CDR3 totals 14 residues. This chain's CDR3 is CASAGTSGHNEQFF. The CDR3 DNA sequence: TGTGCCAGCGCCGGGACTAGCGGTCACAATGAGCAGTTCTTC.

This clone was observed a few times. The J gene is TRBJ1-5, the V gene TRBV4-1; no firm D call. This CDR3 is built from 15 residues. Germline-derived CDR1 and CDR2 are MGHRA and YSYEKL. V was trimmed by 4 bases and J by 6 bases, leaving 16 bases between them. CDR3 sequence: CASSPLLSRGQPQHF. DNA for the CDR3: TGCGCCAGCAGCCCCTTATTAAGTCGGGGTCAGCCCCAGCATTTT.

This rearrangement joins TRBV5-4 to TRBJ2-1, with TRBD1 matching over 7 bases. Per germline, CDR1 SGHNT and CDR2 YYREEE (reference sequence). The CDR3 extends over 17 amino acids. V shed 0 bases and J 0 bases; nucleotides not matched to a gene: 6. For the CDR3, the DNA is TGTGCCAGCAGCTTGGGAGGGGGACAGAGCTCCTACAATGAGCAGTTCTTC. Its protein is CASSLGGGQSSYNEQFF.

CDR3 in DNA: TGTGCCAGCAGGGAGACAGGGGCCTACGAGCAGTACTTC. Encoded protein: CASRETGAYEQYF. The rearrangement joins TRBV6-1 to TRBJ2-7; TRBD1 matches at 8 bases. This CDR3 comprises 13 residues. V was pared by 6 bases and J by 2 bases, with 3 bases of the junction left unmatched. Germline V gives CDR1 MNHNS, CDR2 SASEGT.

This clone was counted at least ten times. The V call is TRBV4-3, the J call TRBJ2-5; TRBD1 aligns across 10 bases. J was trimmed by 3 bases and V by 0 bases; bases with no gene match: 4. The CDR3 runs to 16 residues. CDR1 is LGHNA and CDR2 is YSLEER in the germline V gene. As DNA, the CDR3 is TGCGCCAGCAGCCAAGATCTTGGGACAGGGGAAGAGACCCAGTACTTC. It specifies CASSQDLGTGEETQYF.